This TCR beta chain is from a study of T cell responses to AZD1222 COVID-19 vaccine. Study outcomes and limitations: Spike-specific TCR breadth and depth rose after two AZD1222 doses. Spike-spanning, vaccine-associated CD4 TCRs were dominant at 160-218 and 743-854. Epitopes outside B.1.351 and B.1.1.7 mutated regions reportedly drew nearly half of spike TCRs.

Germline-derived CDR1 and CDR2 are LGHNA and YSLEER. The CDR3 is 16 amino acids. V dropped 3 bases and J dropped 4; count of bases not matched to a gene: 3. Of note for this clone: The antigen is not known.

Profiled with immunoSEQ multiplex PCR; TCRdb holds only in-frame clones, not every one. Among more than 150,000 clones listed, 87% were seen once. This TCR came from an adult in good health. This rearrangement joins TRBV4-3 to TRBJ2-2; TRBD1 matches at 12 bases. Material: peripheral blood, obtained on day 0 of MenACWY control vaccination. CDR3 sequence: CASSQGQGASTGELFF. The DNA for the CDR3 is TGCGCCAGCAGCCAGGGACAGGGGGCTAGCACCGGGGAGCTGTTTTTT.